The rows below give T cell receptor beta chains drawn from one sample of a study of blood T cell repertoires in COVID-19. TCRdb's copy holds only in-frame clones and misses some; the assay was immunoSEQ multiplex PCR. The table lists approximately 250,000 clones, more than 80% of them singletons. The sequenced material came from peripheral blood. The source of these receptors is a man aged 25 to 45 who had recovered from COVID-19. CDR3s include the opening cysteine and the closing phenylalanine or tryptophan. Fields, in order: J gene, V gene, clone size, CDR3 protein. Rows may omit the clone size; those that give it use once, few, many or a size class.

j_call: TRBJ1-1; v_call: TRBV10-2; clone_size: few; cdr3_aa: CASLIPTGAGEAFF
j_call: TRBJ2-7; v_call: TRBV3-1/TRBV3-2; clone_size: .; cdr3_aa: CASSQVKRTTYSYEQYF
j_call: TRBJ2-7; v_call: TRBV5-4; clone_size: .; cdr3_aa: CASSLGDSSYEQYF
j_call: TRBJ1-1; v_call: TRBV6-5; clone_size: .; cdr3_aa: CASSYSAGLSFPGAFF
j_call: TRBJ1-6; v_call: TRBV5-1; clone_size: .; cdr3_aa: CASSLGRSSDNSPLHF
j_call: TRBJ1-2; v_call: TRBV4-3; clone_size: .; cdr3_aa: CASSQDRSRGHYGYTF
j_call: TRBJ2-3; v_call: TRBV10-3; clone_size: .; cdr3_aa: CAISESSSGGRTDTQYF
j_call: TRBJ2-5; v_call: TRBV15; clone_size: .; cdr3_aa: CATSRGTRGETQYF
j_call: TRBJ1-1; v_call: TRBV6-5; clone_size: .; cdr3_aa: CASSYGRGKAFF
j_call: TRBJ2-2; v_call: TRBV19; clone_size: .; cdr3_aa: CASSLTVTGELFF
j_call: TRBJ1-2; v_call: TRBV9; clone_size: .; cdr3_aa: CASSVQDRILSNYGYTF
j_call: TRBJ1-2; v_call: TRBV6-5; clone_size: .; cdr3_aa: CASRETGISSGYTF
j_call: TRBJ2-7; v_call: TRBV5-6; clone_size: .; cdr3_aa: CASSSGGRSYEQYF
j_call: TRBJ2-1; v_call: TRBV5-4; clone_size: .; cdr3_aa: CASSLGRDNEQFF
j_call: TRBJ1-1; v_call: TRBV5-1; clone_size: once; cdr3_aa: CASSLGQATEAFF
j_call: TRBJ2-7; v_call: TRBV27; clone_size: once; cdr3_aa: CASSFPPGQGRREQYF
j_call: TRBJ1-4; v_call: TRBV7-6; clone_size: once; cdr3_aa: CASSLGRINEKLFF
j_call: TRBJ2-3; v_call: TRBV4-2; clone_size: .; cdr3_aa: CASSHPPGLAGVGDTQYF
j_call: TRBJ1-1; v_call: TRBV11-2; clone_size: .; cdr3_aa: CASRNWGETEAFF
j_call: TRBJ1-2; v_call: TRBV6-5; clone_size: .; cdr3_aa: CASSYGRGGYGYTF
j_call: TRBJ1-2; v_call: TRBV11-2; clone_size: .; cdr3_aa: CASSLDPSYGYTF
j_call: TRBJ1-1; v_call: TRBV13; clone_size: .; cdr3_aa: CASSPSPQWGAMNTEAFF
j_call: TRBJ2-1; v_call: TRBV19; clone_size: .; cdr3_aa: CASIPGTSGGPPYNEQFF
j_call: TRBJ1-2; v_call: TRBV5-1; clone_size: .; cdr3_aa: CASSVGQGGISGYTF
j_call: TRBJ2-7; v_call: TRBV7-2; clone_size: .; cdr3_aa: CASSWTSATEQYF
j_call: TRBJ2-1; v_call: TRBV3-1/TRBV3-2; clone_size: .; cdr3_aa: CASSQLAGGPCNEQFF
j_call: TRBJ2-2; v_call: TRBV5-1; clone_size: .; cdr3_aa: CASSLVSGTNTGELFF
j_call: TRBJ1-2; v_call: TRBV5-6; clone_size: .; cdr3_aa: CASSRDRNYGYTF
j_call: TRBJ2-7; v_call: TRBV5-1; clone_size: .; cdr3_aa: CASSLQGSSYEQYF
j_call: TRBJ2-7; v_call: TRBV4-3; clone_size: .; cdr3_aa: CASSGGLSYEQYF
j_call: TRBJ2-7; v_call: TRBV5-1; clone_size: .; cdr3_aa: CASSDSYEQYF
j_call: TRBJ1-2; v_call: TRBV29-1; clone_size: .; cdr3_aa: CSVELGTAENTF
j_call: TRBJ2-1; v_call: TRBV5-1; clone_size: .; cdr3_aa: CASSLAFGLNYNEQFF
j_call: TRBJ2-1; v_call: TRBV7-6; clone_size: .; cdr3_aa: CASSLTSGGAMFF
j_call: TRBJ2-7; v_call: TRBV27; clone_size: .; cdr3_aa: CASSSRGGPYEQYF
j_call: TRBJ1-2; v_call: TRBV5-6; clone_size: .; cdr3_aa: CASSFKGVRDGYTF
j_call: TRBJ1-1; v_call: TRBV5-1; clone_size: .; cdr3_aa: CASTPGGMNTEAFF
j_call: TRBJ1-5; v_call: TRBV5-8; clone_size: once; cdr3_aa: CAPRGRTSNQPQHF
j_call: TRBJ2-2; v_call: TRBV10-1; clone_size: .; cdr3_aa: CASSEAGYTGELFF
j_call: TRBJ2-3; v_call: TRBV9; clone_size: .; cdr3_aa: CASSPGIAGGWTDTQYF
j_call: TRBJ1-6; v_call: TRBV6-4; clone_size: .; cdr3_aa: CASSVDRASPLHF
j_call: TRBJ1-5; v_call: TRBV7-6; clone_size: .; cdr3_aa: CASSPGQGAGQPQHF